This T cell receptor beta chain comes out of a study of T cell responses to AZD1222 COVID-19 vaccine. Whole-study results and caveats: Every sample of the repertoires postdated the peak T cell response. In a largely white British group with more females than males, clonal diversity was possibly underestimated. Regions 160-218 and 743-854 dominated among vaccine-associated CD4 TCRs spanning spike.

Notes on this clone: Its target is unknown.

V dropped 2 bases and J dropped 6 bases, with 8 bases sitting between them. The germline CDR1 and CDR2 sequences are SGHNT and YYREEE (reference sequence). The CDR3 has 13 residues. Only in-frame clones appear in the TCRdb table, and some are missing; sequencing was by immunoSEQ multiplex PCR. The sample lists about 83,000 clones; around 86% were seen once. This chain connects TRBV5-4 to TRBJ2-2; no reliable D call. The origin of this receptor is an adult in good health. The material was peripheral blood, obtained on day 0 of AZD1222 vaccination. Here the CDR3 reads CASSFLLSGELFF. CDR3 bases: TGTGCCAGCAGCTTCCTGTTGTCCGGGGAGCTGTTTTTT.